This entry is about one TCR beta chain. Its matching antigen is unknown. This CDR3 contains 12 residues. From germline, CDR1 is SQVTM and CDR2 ANQGSEA. V shed 3 bases and J shed 1 base, with 6 bases lying between them. The data were taken from a study of T cells after yellow fever vaccination. Points from the study as a whole: Weaker overall, the secondary response nonetheless peaked faster (day 5 versus 15).

One entry per CDR3 protein, called by TCRdb with MiXCR from the 5' RACE reads. The data contain roughly 63,000 distinct CDR3 sequences, less than 8.5% of them singletons. The receptor was derived from a man under 40 who received the YFV17D yellow fever vaccine. The V gene is TRBV29-1, the J gene TRBJ1-1, with TRBD1 as a possible D gene (6 bases). The sequenced sample was CD8+ T cells sorted from PBMCs, obtained 15 days after the yellow fever booster vaccination. The chain's CDR3 is CSVEGQNTEAFF. CDR3 nucleotide sequence: TGCAGCGTTGAGGGACAGAACACTGAAGCTTTCTTT.